The clone carrying this T cell receptor beta chain was seen only a few times. Its antigen is still unknown. No treatment of any kind had been given to any patient before thyroid surgery. This record belongs to a study of metastatic and nonmetastatic thyroid tumors. Study at large: Comparative analysis of repertoires was undertaken across blood and tumor or nodule tissue obtained from malignant and benign thyroid patients.

Per the original data handling: The authors used CDR3 differences across clinicopathological groups to build a distant-metastasis classifier for papillary thyroid cancer. TCRdb re-called the PCR reads with MiXCR. The V and J calls shown here were made by TCRdb, not taken from the authors' results. The sample has over 15,000 clones, roughly 3.5% seen once. V lost 1 base to trimming and J lost 5 bases, with 9 bases between them. The CDR3 contains 15 residues. The V gene's germline CDR1 is LGHNA and CDR2 YNFKEQ. Study-level results: TCR beta diversity was reportedly significantly higher in malignant thyroid tumors than benign nodules, in blood and tumor.

The J gene is TRBJ1-6, the V gene TRBV4-2; D gene ambiguous. Sequencing was done on a sample of tumor tissue. The clonotype originates from a female donor with papillary thyroid cancer or a benign thyroid nodule (not recorded which). Some clones in this sample may be carry-over from other donors' samples. CDR3 protein: CASSQVRANNSPLHF. The DNA of the CDR3 is TGTGCCAGCAGCCAAGTCCGGGCGAATAATTCACCCCTCCACTTT.